This TCR beta chain was sequenced in a study of T cell repertoires in cytomegalovirus infection (dated by TCRdb to between 2018 and 2020). The study in broad terms: Peptide stimulations targeted recently identified HLA-C-restricted CMV epitopes, whose presentation resists viral immunomodulation, together with well-studied HLA-B-restricted epitopes. The HLA type of each donor mattered for the analysis, because public TCR beta signatures pointed to carriage of CMV infection along with the matching HLA type.

TCRdb lists the instrument as Illumina HiSeq 1500. TCRdb reprocessing: public reads trimmed at Q25 with fastp, clones called with MiXCR, in-frame beta chains kept. Rows matching on CDR3 protein sequence are summarized as one entry with the most common DNA and genes. In all, the sample holds hundreds of thousands of distinct CDR3 sequences, and about 33% of those were seen once. Around 12% of the sample comes from the top ten. Ten or more counts support this clonotype. Its antigen is currently not known. No much larger clone exists at a distance of one base, and base qualities are not known. From V the trimming removes 2 bases and from J it removes 5 bases, while the gene matches leave 10 bases of the junction unaccounted for. Via the germline V gene, CDR1 is SGHTA and CDR2 FQGNSA. There are 19 amino acids in the CDR3, from cysteine to phenylalanine inclusive. Kept here is only the CDR3 DNA, which spans 57 bases and is read in frame from base 1.

Points the paper makes about the study in general: In the ex vivo response, HLA-C-restricted CMV-specific TCR beta clonotypes were dominant, and in two of eight donors the single most frequent clonotype came from this HLA-C-restricted group. In both this cohort and an independent roughly 330-donor cohort, the cumulative frequency of public TCR beta family members distinguished carriers of CMV infection plus the relevant HLA type.

In light of the paper, this sample's treatment or condition label describes: in vitro stimulation with specific CMV peptide epitopes to enrich CMV-specific T cells. Source: cultured CD8+ T cells from PBMCs, taken from culture after CMV antigen stimulation. The chain is made from TRBV7-2 and TRBJ2-1, with 15 bases aligning to TRBD2. This receptor was taken from a human donor in good health (CMV status not recorded). Some clones in this sample may be carry-over from other donors' samples. The encoded CDR3 is CASSLKGGTSGGSHNEQFF. The DNA sequence is given as TGTGCCAGCAGCTTAAAGGGCGGGACTAGCGGGGGGTCCCACAATGAGCAGTTCTTC.